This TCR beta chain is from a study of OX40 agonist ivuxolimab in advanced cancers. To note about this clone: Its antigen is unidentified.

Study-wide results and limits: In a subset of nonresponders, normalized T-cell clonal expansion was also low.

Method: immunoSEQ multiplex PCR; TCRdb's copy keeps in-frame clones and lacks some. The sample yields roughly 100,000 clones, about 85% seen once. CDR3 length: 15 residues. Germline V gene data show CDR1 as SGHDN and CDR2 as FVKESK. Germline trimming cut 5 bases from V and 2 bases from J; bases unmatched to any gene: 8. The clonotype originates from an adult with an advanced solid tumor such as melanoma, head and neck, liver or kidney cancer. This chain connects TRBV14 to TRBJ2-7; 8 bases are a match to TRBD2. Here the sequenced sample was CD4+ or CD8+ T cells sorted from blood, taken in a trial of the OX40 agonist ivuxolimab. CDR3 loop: CASSERGTETYEQYF. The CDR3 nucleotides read TGTGCCAGCAGCGAGCGGGGGACCGAGACCTACGAGCAGTACTTC.